The 6 T cell receptor beta chains listed next were all sequenced from one sample in a study of T cells in Graves' hyperthyroidism and ophthalmopathy. Amplified regions were TCR beta CDR3 sequences from RNA transcripts. HTBI primers were used for first-round RT-PCR of the TCR CDR3. MiXCR, applied by TCRdb to the multiplex PCR reads, yields one record per CDR3 protein. The table includes 690,000 or so distinct CDR3 sequences, under 20% detected once. The sample consisted of blood. The source of these receptors is a woman aged 45 to 65 with Graves' hyperthyroidism that later progressed to Graves' ophthalmopathy.

This clonotype was seen many times. The chain links TRBV5-1 to TRBJ2-2, with 8 bases fitting TRBD2. The V segment lost 3 bases and the J segment 6 bases; nucleotides outside the gene matches: 4. The CDR3 is 14 residues long. Germline values: CDR1 SGHRS, CDR2 YFSETQ. The CDR3 DNA is TGCGCCAGCAGCTCCGGACTAGCTGCCGGGGAGCTGTTTTTT. Amino acid sequence: CASSSGLAAGELFF. The full variable domain, with the rest looked up from reference TRBV5-1 and TRBJ2-2, is KAGVTQTPRYLIKTRGQQVTLSCSPISGHRSVSWYQQTPGQGLQFLFEYFSETQRNKGNFPGRFSGRQFSNSRSEMNVSTLELGDSALYLCASSSGLAAGELFFGEGSRLTVL.

This chain uses TRBV3-1 with TRBJ1-5, with 7 bases matching TRBD1. Trimming took 1 base from V and 11 from J; bases not matched to a gene: 11. Looked up from germline, CDR1 is LGHDT and CDR2 is YNNKEL (reference sequence). This CDR3 contains 15 residues. The CDR3 sequence is CASSQGTGTLISQHF. The CDR3 region has the DNA TGTGCCAGCAGCCAAGGGACAGGAACACTCATATCCCAGCATTTT.

The rearrangement links TRBV20-1 to TRBJ2-7; D is unclear. The CDR3 length is 11 residues. Germline V lookup: CDR1 DFQATT, CDR2 SNEGSKA (reference sequence). V shed 3 bases and J shed 0 bases, with 3 bases lying between them. The CDR3: CSARHSYEQYF. The CDR3 DNA sequence: TGCAGTGCTAGGCACTCCTACGAGCAGTACTTC.

This clonotype was seen only a few times. The chain recombines TRBV6-6 with TRBJ1-6; no clear D. V was cut by 0 bases and J by 8 bases, with 8 bases left in between. CDR3 length equals 14 residues. The V gene's germline CDR1 is MNHNY and CDR2 SVGAGI (reference sequence). CDR3 nucleotides: TGTGCCAGCAGTTACTCGTGGAGTGATTCACCCCTCCACTTT. It encodes CASSYSWSDSPLHF.

The rearrangement links TRBV7-2 to TRBJ2-3; D remains ambiguous. This CDR3 has 16 amino acids. The germline V gene encodes CDR1 SGHTA and CDR2 FQGNSA. The germline V and J ends were trimmed by 4 bases and 7 bases, with 21 bases remaining between them. In nucleotides, the CDR3 is TGTGCCAGCAGCTCACCACTCTCGGACGGCCCCTATACGCAGTATTTT. Translated: CASSSPLSDGPYTQYF.

This clonotype was recorded a few times. This may be a read error, as it is one base from a much larger clone. This chain uses TRBV11-2 with TRBJ1-6; TRBD1 matches 9 bases. Germline V gene lookup returns CDR1 SGHAT and CDR2 FQNNGV. This CDR3 spans 17 amino acids. In DNA, the CDR3 is TGTTCCAGCAGCAGAGTCCCGGGACAGGGTAGTCTGTCCCCCCTCCACTTT. It codes for CSSSRVPGQGSLSPLHF. The full variable domain, in which reference TRBV11-2 and TRBJ1-6 provide the parts outside the CDR3, is EAGVAQSPRYKIIEKRQSVAFWCNPISGHATLYWYQQILGQGPKLLIQFQNNGVVDDSQLPKDRFSAERLKGVDSTLKIQPAKLEDSAVYLCSSSRVPGQGSLSPLHFGNGTRLTVT.